This is a list of T cell receptor beta chains from one sample in a study of shared T cell receptors in the human thymus. Clones were sequenced by immunoSEQ multiplex PCR, and TCRdb holds only the in-frame ones, with some missing. In the table there are over 650,000 clones, around 87% of which are singletons. A further study also used this sample, focusing on human thymus T cells.

The sequenced sample was thymocytes. Receptor source: a boy younger than two with a congenital heart defect. CDR3s include the opening cysteine and the closing phenylalanine or tryptophan. D genes are given only for firm matches. Size is stated for part of the rows, as once, few or many counts, or as a class when the clone is expanded.

j_call,clone_size,v_call,d_call,cdr3_aa,cdr3_nt
TRBJ2-5,-,TRBV13,-,CASSQEPGSLGETQYF,TGTGCCAGCAGCCAAGAACCTGGCAGTCTAGGCGAGACCCAGTACTTC
TRBJ2-1,-,TRBV9,TRBD2,CASSPRPGLAGKSSYNEQFF,TGTGCCAGCAGCCCCAGACCGGGACTAGCGGGTAAAAGCTCCTACAATGAGCAGTTCTTC
TRBJ1-6,-,TRBV6-5,TRBD1,CASSYRQGAGNSPLHF,TGTGCCAGCAGTTACCGACAGGGGGCAGGGAATTCACCCCTCCACTTT
TRBJ1-1,-,TRBV29-1,-,CSVTTVLNTEAFF,TGCAGCGTGACGACAGTCCTGAACACTGAAGCTTTCTTT
TRBJ2-2,-,TRBV28,-,CASSRQVVVATGELFF,TGTGCCAGCAGTCGACAGGTGGTGGTCGCCACCGGGGAGCTGTTTTTT
TRBJ2-3,once,TRBV9,TRBD2,CASSTQRGQTDTQYF,TGTGCCAGCAGCACCCAGCGGGGTCAAACAGATACGCAGTATTTT
TRBJ1-2,-,TRBV13,-,CASSLGPNYGYTF,TGTGCCAGCAGCTTAGGCCCAAACTATGGCTACACCTTC
TRBJ2-1,-,TRBV10-3,-,CAISVLDSSSYNEQFF,TGTGCCATCAGTGTACTGGACTCGAGCTCCTACAATGAGCAGTTCTTC
TRBJ2-3,-,TRBV27,TRBD2,CASSFRAPTLAGEFTDTQYF,TGTGCCAGCAGTTTCCGGGCCCCAACCCTAGCGGGGGAATTCACAGATACGCAGTATTTT
TRBJ1-2,-,TRBV30,-,CAWSDCTPSPNYGYTF,TGTGCCTGGAGTGATTGCACACCTTCTCCTAACTATGGCTACACCTTC
TRBJ2-1,once,TRBV7-3,TRBD2,CASSHSGWADNEQFF,TGTGCCAGCAGCCATAGCGGGTGGGCTGACAATGAGCAGTTCTTC
TRBJ1-4,-,TRBV27,TRBD1,CASSLYGDSYLLKLFF,TGTGCCAGCAGTTTATACGGGGACAGCTACCTTTTAAAACTGTTTTTT
TRBJ2-1,-,TRBV5-6,TRBD1,CASRPDRAPMYNEQFF,TGTGCCAGCAGGCCGGACAGGGCGCCCATGTACAATGAGCAGTTCTTC
TRBJ2-2,-,TRBV6-5,-,CASSYGFPGFGGELFF,TGTGCCAGCAGTTACGGTTTTCCAGGATTTGGCGGGGAGCTGTTTTTT
TRBJ2-2,-,TRBV5-1,-,CASSTGSRTGELFF,TGCGCCAGCTCTACAGGGTCCCGCACCGGGGAGCTGTTTTTT
TRBJ1-3,few,TRBV19,TRBD1,CASRRDRGRSGNTIYF,TGTGCCAGTAGGAGAGACAGGGGTCGCTCCGGAAACACCATATATTTT
TRBJ1-2,-,TRBV28,-,CASSAPPGQQMNYTF,TGTGCCAGCAGCGCCCCACCAGGACAGCAGATGAATTACACCTTC
TRBJ1-2,-,TRBV6-6,TRBD1,CASSPLQGLGYTF,TGTGCCAGCAGTCCCCTACAGGGGCTTGGCTACACCTTC
TRBJ1-1,-,TRBV5-5,-,CASSLATAPEAFF,TGTGCCAGCAGCTTGGCTACAGCTCCTGAAGCTTTCTTT
TRBJ2-5,-,TRBV9,TRBD2,CASSVAPSGRTQYF,TGTGCCAGCAGCGTAGCGCCTAGCGGGAGGACCCAGTACTTC
TRBJ2-7,-,TRBV4-1,TRBD1,CASSQDTGVYEQYF,TGCGCCAGCAGCCAAGATACAGGGGTTTACGAGCAGTACTTC
TRBJ2-1,-,TRBV4-1,TRBD2,CASSLRRLAGGYNEQFF,TGCGCCAGCAGCCTCCGGCGACTAGCGGGAGGATACAATGAGCAGTTCTTC
TRBJ1-4,-,TRBV30,TRBD1,CAWRGGQGAPTTNEKLFF,TGTGCCTGGAGAGGGGGACAGGGGGCGCCGACTACTAATGAAAAACTGTTTTTT
TRBJ2-3,-,TRBV4-2,TRBD2,CASTRGVERHSTDTQYF,TGTGCCAGCACGCGGGGGGTTGAGCGACACAGCACAGATACGCAGTATTTT
TRBJ2-1,-,TRBV11-2,TRBD2,CASRGRTSGGSDEQFF,TGTGCCAGCAGGGGACGGACTAGCGGGGGCTCGGATGAGCAGTTCTTC
TRBJ1-1,-,TRBV25-1,-,CASIGGRTEAFF,TGTGCCAGCATCGGGGGAAGAACTGAAGCTTTCTTT